One and the same sample provided the 21 T cell receptor beta chains below, sequenced in a study of cytomegalovirus exposure and HLA in healthy donors. PCR used 60 Vbeta primers and 13 Jbeta primers. Sequencing was performed with immunoSEQ multiplex PCR; in TCRdb, only in-frame clones are kept and a portion is missing. The data hold under 200,000 clones, with more than 75% observed a single time. Sequenced: PBMCs. These receptors came from a male donor in good health and CMV-seropositive.

This clone has a single count. The V and J genes are TRBV6-5 and TRBJ2-2; D is perhaps TRBD1 (6 bases). The CDR3 runs to 12 residues. Germline V CDR1 and CDR2: MNHEY, SVGAGI. Trimming removed 7 bases at V and 5 bases at J, with 8 bases between. The CDR3 coding sequence is TGTGCCAGCATAAGGGGGACCGGGGAGCTGTTTTTT. This codes for CASIRGTGELFF.

There are a few counts of this clone. CDR3 region: CASSEETGGLGNTIYF. The CDR3 nucleotides read TGTGCCAGCAGTGAAGAGACAGGGGGCCTAGGAAACACCATATATTTT. The rearrangement uses TRBV2 and TRBJ1-3; 10 positions agree with TRBD1. Germline-derived CDR1 and CDR2 are SNHLY and FYNNEI. V lost 1 base to trimming and J lost 4 bases; unmatched junction nucleotides: 4. This CDR3 is built from 16 residues.

J is TRBJ2-5 and V is TRBV7-8; TRBD2 matches at 14 bases. The CDR3 contains 17 residues. Germline loops: CDR1 SGHVS, CDR2 FQNEAQ. V shed 1 base, J shed 5 bases, and the junction held 6 bases outside the gene matches. In DNA, the CDR3 is TGTGCCAGCAGCTTAGATTCGAGGACTAGCGGGGGGGAGACCCAGTACTTC. Residues: CASSLDSRTSGGETQYF.

This chain links TRBV6-1 with TRBJ1-2; a possible D gene is TRBD1 (5 bases). The CDR3 extends over 17 amino acids. Deletions cut 2 bases from V and 2 bases from J, with 18 bases between. CDR1 and CDR2 (germline): MNHNS, SASEGT. CDR3: CASSEWVGRGGNYGYTF. CDR3 in DNA: TGTGCCAGCAGTGAATGGGTGGGGCGGGGGGGGAACTATGGCTACACCTTC.

The chain links TRBV10-3 to TRBJ2-5; TRBD2 is a possible D gene (7 bases). The better agreement between TRBJ2-7 and the DNA end casts doubt on the J call. CDR1 ENHRY and CDR2 SYGVKD come from the germline V gene. The CDR3 sequence is 15 residues long. The CDR3 sequence: CAIMLAGASSYEQYF. The CDR3 DNA is TGTGCCATCATGCTGGCGGGGGCCTCCTCCTACGAGCAGTACTTC.

This chain joins TRBV27 and TRBJ2-5; 7 bases line up with TRBD1. The CDR3 length is 14 residues. Looked up from germline, CDR1 is MNHEY and CDR2 is SMNVEV (reference sequence). Trimming at V came to 6 bases and at J to 2 bases, leaving 6 bases not matched to a gene. CDR3 sequence (DNA): TGTGCCAGCAGCCCTGGGGACAGTCAAGAGACCCAGTACTTC. Its translation: CASSPGDSQETQYF.

The chain couples TRBV28 to TRBJ1-6; TRBD1 agrees at 7 bases. The CDR3 covers 16 residues. Per the germline V gene, CDR1 is MDHEN and CDR2 is SYDVKM. V lost 2 bases to trimming and J lost 10 bases; unmatched junction nucleotides: 11. CDR3: CASSLPQGNPGSPLHF. The CDR3 nucleotides read TGTGCCAGCAGTTTACCACAGGGGAACCCAGGATCACCCCTCCACTTT.

Here the CDR3 DNA reads TGTGCCAGCAGCTTATTACAGGGGGCCGGGGACACTGAAGCTTTCTTT. Translation: CASSLLQGAGDTEAFF. The chain recombines TRBV7-8 with TRBJ1-1, with 9 bases aligning to TRBD1. The CDR3 consists of 16 residues. CDR1 and CDR2 (germline): SGHVS, FQNEAQ. V dropped 2 bases and J dropped 3; count of bases not matched to a gene: 7.

The chain employs TRBV7-2 and TRBJ2-7; possible D gene TRBD1, 5 bases. The CDR3 is made up of 15 amino acids. Trimming shortened V by 0 bases and J by 4 bases, and 13 bases separated the two germline ends. Germline CDR1 reads SGHTA; CDR2 reads FQGNSA. This CDR3 reads CASSLALQVNYEQYF. The CDR3 DNA reads as TGTGCCAGCAGCTTAGCCTTACAGGTGAATTACGAGCAGTACTTC.

A single count supports this clone. The rearrangement links TRBV7-6 to TRBJ2-3, with TRBD2 identical over 7 bases. CDR1 SGHVS and CDR2 FNYEAQ come from the germline V gene. After removal of 5 bases from V and 4 bases from J, the junction contained 3 bases not matched to a gene. The CDR3 length is 13 residues. The CDR3 sequence: CASSLGLADTQYF. CDR3 nucleotides: TGTGCCAGCAGCCTAGGACTAGCAGATACGCAGTATTTT.

The rearrangement joins TRBV7-3 to TRBJ1-1; the match to TRBD1 covers 9 bases. Germline V gene lookup returns CDR1 SGHTA and CDR2 FQGTGA. The V segment lost 1 base and the J segment 2 bases; nucleotides outside the gene matches: 2. The CDR3 totals 15 residues. The CDR3 protein is CASSLMGQGNTEAFF. CDR3 sequence (DNA): TGTGCCAGCAGCTTAATGGGACAGGGAAACACTGAAGCTTTCTTT.

This chain links TRBV7-9 with TRBJ1-2; a possible D gene is TRBD1 (5 bases). This CDR3 spans 13 amino acids. Deletions cut 5 bases from V and 7 bases from J, with 14 bases between. CDR1 and CDR2 from the germline V gene are SEHNR and FQNEAQ (reference sequence). Here the CDR3 reads CASSLSGGVGYTF. CDR3 in DNA: TGTGCCAGCAGCCTATCCGGGGGAGTTGGCTACACCTTC.

The chain combines TRBV4-2 with TRBJ2-5, with a tentative D call TRBD2 (5 bases). V lost 4 bases to trimming and J lost 3 bases, with 15 bases between them. Germline loops: CDR1 LGHNA, CDR2 YNFKEQ. The CDR3 extends over 15 amino acids. The DNA for the CDR3 is TGTGCCAGCAGCCGGACTTCGGGCAGAGAAGAGACCCAGTACTTC. Residues: CASSRTSGREETQYF.

The V and J genes are TRBV25-1 and TRBJ2-3; 8 bases are a match to TRBD2. CDR1 is MGHDK and CDR2 is SYGVNS in the germline V gene. Germline trimming cut 3 bases from V and 3 bases from J; bases unmatched to any gene: 2. The CDR3 has 14 amino acids. The CDR3 sequence is CASSDGGATDTQYF. In DNA, the CDR3 is TGTGCCAGCAGTGACGGGGGGGCTACAGATACGCAGTATTTT.

The rearrangement joins TRBV2 to TRBJ2-5, with 8 bases identical to TRBD2. CDR1 and CDR2 from the germline V gene are SNHLY and FYNNEI. V was clipped by 6 bases and J by 5 bases; unmatched bases: 8. CDR3 length equals 14 residues. In DNA, the CDR3 is TGTGCCAGCAGGTCGGGGGGGCCGTGGGAGACCCAGTACTTC. This sequence encodes CASRSGGPWETQYF.

The V call is TRBV7-9, the J call TRBJ2-1; tentative D call: TRBD2 (7 bases). CDR3 length: 14 amino acids. V lost 1 base to trimming and J lost 15 bases, with 19 bases between them. From germline, CDR1 is SEHNR and CDR2 FQNEAQ (reference sequence). CDR3 nucleotides: TGTGCCAGCAGCTTAGAGGGGGAGGGATACAGCGGGTTCTTC. This encodes CASSLEGEGYSGFF.

This chain joins TRBV28 and TRBJ2-7; 9 nucleotides align to TRBD1. V dropped 6 bases and J dropped 3; count of bases not matched to a gene: 15. CDR3 length: 17 amino acids. Per the germline V gene, CDR1 is MDHEN and CDR2 is SYDVKM. This chain's CDR3 is CASSHGTGKGRLYEQYF. As DNA, the CDR3 is TGTGCCAGCAGCCATGGGACAGGGAAGGGCCGGCTCTACGAGCAGTACTTC.

This clone was detected a few times. The gene calls are TRBV4-1 and TRBJ1-2; no clear D gene. Germline V CDR1 and CDR2: MGHRA, YSYEKL. Trimming took 1 base from V and 3 from J, leaving 9 bases between them. This CDR3 region has 14 residues. CDR3 residues: CASSQVGVHYGYTF. Written as DNA, the CDR3 is TGCGCCAGCAGCCAAGTTGGAGTGCACTATGGCTACACCTTC.

The chain couples TRBV5-1 to TRBJ1-4; 10 bases align to TRBD1. After removal of 0 bases from V and 0 bases from J, the junction contained 2 bases not matched to a gene. The CDR3 is made up of 17 amino acids. CDR1 and CDR2 (germline): SGHRS, YFSETQ. The CDR3 spells CASSLGTGGSTNEKLFF. In nucleotides, the CDR3 is TGCGCCAGCAGCTTGGGGACAGGGGGATCAACTAATGAAAAACTGTTTTTT.

This chain links TRBV7-2 with TRBJ2-3; D not certain. The germline V gene encodes CDR1 SGHTA and CDR2 FQGNSA. This CDR3 has 16 residues. The germline V and J ends were trimmed by 1 base and 4 bases, with 15 bases remaining between them. In DNA form, the CDR3 reads TGTGCCAGCAGCTTAGGCGGTCTAATACCCTCAGATACGCAGTATTTT. Protein: CASSLGGLIPSDTQYF.

The chain joins TRBV5-6 to TRBJ2-4; 14 bases fit TRBD2. Germline loops: CDR1 SGHDT, CDR2 YYEEEE. Losses at the gene ends were 4 bases for V and 7 bases for J; bases not matched to a gene: 4. This CDR3 is built from 15 residues. CDR3 in DNA: TGTGCCAGCAGCCCCCGGACTAGCGGGGGGAACATTCAGTACTTC. Translated: CASSPRTSGGNIQYF.